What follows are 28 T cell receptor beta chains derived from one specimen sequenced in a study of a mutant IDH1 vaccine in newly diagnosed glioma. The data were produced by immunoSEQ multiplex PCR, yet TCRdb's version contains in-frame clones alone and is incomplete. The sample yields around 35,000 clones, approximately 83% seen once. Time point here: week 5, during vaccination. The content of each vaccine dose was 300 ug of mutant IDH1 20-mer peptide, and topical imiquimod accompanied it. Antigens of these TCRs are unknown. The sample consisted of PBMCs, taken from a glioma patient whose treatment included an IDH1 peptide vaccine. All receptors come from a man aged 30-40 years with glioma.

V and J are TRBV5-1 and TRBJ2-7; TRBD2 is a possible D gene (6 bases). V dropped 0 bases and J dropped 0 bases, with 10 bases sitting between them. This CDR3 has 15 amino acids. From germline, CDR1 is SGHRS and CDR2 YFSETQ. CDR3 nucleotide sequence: TGCGCCAGCAGCTTGGATACCGGGGGCTCCTACGAGCAGTACTTC. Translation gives CASSLDTGGSYEQYF.

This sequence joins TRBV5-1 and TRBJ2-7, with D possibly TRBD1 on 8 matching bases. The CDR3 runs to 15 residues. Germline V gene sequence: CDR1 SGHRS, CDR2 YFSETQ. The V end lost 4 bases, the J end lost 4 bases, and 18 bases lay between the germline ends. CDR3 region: CASSLLPQGGYEQYF. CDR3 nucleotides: TGCGCCAGCAGCCTTCTACCACAGGGGGGGTACGAGCAGTACTTC.

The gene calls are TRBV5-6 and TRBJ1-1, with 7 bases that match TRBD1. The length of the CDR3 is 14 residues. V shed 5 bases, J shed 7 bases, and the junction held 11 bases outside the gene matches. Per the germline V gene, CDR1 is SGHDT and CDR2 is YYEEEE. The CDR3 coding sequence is TGTGCCAGCAGAGCAGACAGGGCCGAAGTTGAAGCTTTCTTT. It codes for CASRADRAEVEAFF. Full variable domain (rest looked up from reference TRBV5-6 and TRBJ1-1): DAGVTQSPTHLIKTRGQQVTLRCSPKSGHDTVSWYQQALGQGPQFIFQYYEEEERQRGNFPDRFSGHQFPNYSSELNVNALLLGDSALYLCASRADRAEVEAFFGQGTRLTVV.

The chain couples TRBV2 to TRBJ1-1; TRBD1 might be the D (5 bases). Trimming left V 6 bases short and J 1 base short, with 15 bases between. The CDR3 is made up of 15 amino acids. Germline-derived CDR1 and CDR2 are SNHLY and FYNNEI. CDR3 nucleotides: TGTGCCAGCAGCTCACGGACACGACCGAACACTGAAGCTTTCTTT. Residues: CASSSRTRPNTEAFF.

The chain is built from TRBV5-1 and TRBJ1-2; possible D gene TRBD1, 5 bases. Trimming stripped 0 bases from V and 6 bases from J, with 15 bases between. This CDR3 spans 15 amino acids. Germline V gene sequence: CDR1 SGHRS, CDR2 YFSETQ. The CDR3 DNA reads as TGCGCCAGCAGCTTGGCCCCCAGGGTCCCCAATGGCTACACCTTC. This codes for CASSLAPRVPNGYTF.

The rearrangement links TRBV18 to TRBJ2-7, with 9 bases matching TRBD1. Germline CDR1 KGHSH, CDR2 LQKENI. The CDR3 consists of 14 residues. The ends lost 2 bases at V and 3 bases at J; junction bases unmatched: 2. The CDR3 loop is CASSPETGGYEQYF. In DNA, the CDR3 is TGTGCCAGCTCACCAGAGACAGGGGGCTACGAGCAGTACTTC. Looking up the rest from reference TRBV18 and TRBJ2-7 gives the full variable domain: NAGVMQNPRHLVRRRGQEARLRCSPMKGHSHVYWYRQLPEEGLKFMVYLQKENIIDESGMPKERFSAEFPKEGPSILRIQQVVRGDSAAYFCASSPETGGYEQYFGPGTRLTVT.

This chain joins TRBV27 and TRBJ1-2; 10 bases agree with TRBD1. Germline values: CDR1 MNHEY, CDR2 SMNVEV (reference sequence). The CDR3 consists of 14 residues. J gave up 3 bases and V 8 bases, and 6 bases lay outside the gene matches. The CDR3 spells CASAGQGNDYGYTF. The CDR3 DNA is TGTGCCAGCGCGGGACAGGGGAATGACTATGGCTACACCTTC.

The CDR3 region is CASSSPGLRFGEQYF. The CDR3 nucleotides are TGTGCCAGCAGTTCACCGGGACTCCGATTTGGGGAGCAGTACTTC. The chain recombines TRBV27 with TRBJ2-7, with TRBD2 as a possible D gene (6 bases). CDR1 is MNHEY, CDR2 SMNVEV, per germline (reference sequence). With 4 bases removed from V and 7 bases from J, the gap between germline ends came to 20 bases. This CDR3 is 15 amino acids long.

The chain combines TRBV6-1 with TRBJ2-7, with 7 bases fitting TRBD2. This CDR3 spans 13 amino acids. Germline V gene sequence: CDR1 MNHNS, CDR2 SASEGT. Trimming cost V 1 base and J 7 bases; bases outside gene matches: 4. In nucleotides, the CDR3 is TGTGCCAGCAGTGAAGGAAGGGGAGGGGAGCAGTACTTC. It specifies CASSEGRGGEQYF.

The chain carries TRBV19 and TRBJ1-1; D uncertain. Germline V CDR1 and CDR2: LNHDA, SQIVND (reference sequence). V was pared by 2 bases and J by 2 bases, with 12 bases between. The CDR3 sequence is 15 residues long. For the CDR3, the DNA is TGTGCCAGTAGTATACCGCGGGATGGAAACACTGAAGCTTTCTTT. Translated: CASSIPRDGNTEAFF.

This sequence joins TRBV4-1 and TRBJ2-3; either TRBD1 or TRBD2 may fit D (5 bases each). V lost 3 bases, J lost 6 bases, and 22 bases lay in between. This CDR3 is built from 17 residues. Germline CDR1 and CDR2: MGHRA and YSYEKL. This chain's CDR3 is CASSHLTHRTREDTQYF. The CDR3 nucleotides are TGCGCCAGCAGCCACCTAACTCACCGGACAAGGGAGGATACGCAGTATTTT.

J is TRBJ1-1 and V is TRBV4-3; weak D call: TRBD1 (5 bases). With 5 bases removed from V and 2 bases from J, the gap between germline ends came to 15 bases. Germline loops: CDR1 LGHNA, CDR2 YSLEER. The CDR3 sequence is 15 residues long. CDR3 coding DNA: TGCGCCAGCAGCGCCGGGACGGGGATAAACACTGAAGCTTTCTTT. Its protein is CASSAGTGINTEAFF.

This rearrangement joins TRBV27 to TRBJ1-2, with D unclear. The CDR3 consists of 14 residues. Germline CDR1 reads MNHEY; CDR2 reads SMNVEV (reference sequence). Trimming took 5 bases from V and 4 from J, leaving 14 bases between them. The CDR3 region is CASSPRAAGYGYTF. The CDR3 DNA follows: TGTGCCAGCAGTCCTAGGGCGGCCGGCTATGGCTACACCTTC.

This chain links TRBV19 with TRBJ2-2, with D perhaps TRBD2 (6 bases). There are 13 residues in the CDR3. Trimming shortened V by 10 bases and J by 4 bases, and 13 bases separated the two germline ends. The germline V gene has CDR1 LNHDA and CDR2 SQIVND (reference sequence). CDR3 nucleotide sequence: TGTGCCACCCTGGGGGGAGGCACCGGGGAGCTGTTTTTT. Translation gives CATLGGGTGELFF. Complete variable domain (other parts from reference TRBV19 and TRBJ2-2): DGGITQSPKYLFRKEGQNVTLSCEQNLNHDAMYWYRQDPGQGLRLIYYSQIVNDFQKGDIAEGYSVSREKKESFPLTVTSAQKNPTAFYLCATLGGGTGELFFGEGSRLTVL.

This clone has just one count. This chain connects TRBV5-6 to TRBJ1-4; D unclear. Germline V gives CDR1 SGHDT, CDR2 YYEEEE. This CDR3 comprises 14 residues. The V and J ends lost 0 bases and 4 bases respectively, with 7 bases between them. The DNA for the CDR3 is TGTGCCAGCAGCTTGGTCGGGATTAATGAAAAACTGTTTTTT. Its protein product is CASSLVGINEKLFF.

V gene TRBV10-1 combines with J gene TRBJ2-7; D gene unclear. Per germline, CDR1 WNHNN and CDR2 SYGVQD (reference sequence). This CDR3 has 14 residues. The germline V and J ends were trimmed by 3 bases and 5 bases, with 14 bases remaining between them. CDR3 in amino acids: CASSDTGSTDEQYF. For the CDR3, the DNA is TGCGCCAGCAGTGATACCGGCTCCACGGACGAGCAGTACTTC.

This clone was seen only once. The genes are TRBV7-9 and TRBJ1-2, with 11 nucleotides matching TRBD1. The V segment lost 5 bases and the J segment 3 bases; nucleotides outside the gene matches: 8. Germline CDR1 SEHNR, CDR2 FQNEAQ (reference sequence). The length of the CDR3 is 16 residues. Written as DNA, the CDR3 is TGTGCCAGCAGCCCCCGGGACAGGGGGAGAGACTATGGCTACACCTTC. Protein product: CASSPRDRGRDYGYTF.

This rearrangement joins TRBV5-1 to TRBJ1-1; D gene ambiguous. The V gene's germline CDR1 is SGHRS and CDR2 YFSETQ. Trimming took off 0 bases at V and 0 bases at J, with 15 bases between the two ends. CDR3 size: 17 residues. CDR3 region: CASSLAGRVGMNTEAFF. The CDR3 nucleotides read TGCGCCAGCAGCTTGGCCGGTAGGGTCGGTATGAACACTGAAGCTTTCTTT.

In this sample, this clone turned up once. The CDR3 reads CASSEPGTQYSYEQYF. The CDR3 coding sequence is TGCGCCAGCAGTGAGCCCGGGACACAGTACTCCTACGAGCAGTACTTC. The chain recombines TRBV10-2 with TRBJ2-7, with D possibly matching TRBD1 (6 bases). The CDR3 is made up of 16 amino acids. From germline, CDR1 is WSHSY and CDR2 SAAADI. Trimming pared 2 bases from V and 0 bases from J, leaving 14 bases between.

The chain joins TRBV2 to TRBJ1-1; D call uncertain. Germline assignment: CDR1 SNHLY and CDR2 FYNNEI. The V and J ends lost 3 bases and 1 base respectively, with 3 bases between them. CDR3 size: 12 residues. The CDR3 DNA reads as TGTGCCAGCAGTGAGAGGAACACTGAAGCTTTCTTT. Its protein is CASSERNTEAFF.

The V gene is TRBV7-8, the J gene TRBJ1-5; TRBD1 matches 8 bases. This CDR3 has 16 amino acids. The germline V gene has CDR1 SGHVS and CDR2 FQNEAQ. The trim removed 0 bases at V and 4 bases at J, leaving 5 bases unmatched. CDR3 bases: TGTGCCAGCAGCTTAGCTTTGACAGGGGAGAATCAGCCCCAGCATTTT. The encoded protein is CASSLALTGENQPQHF.

CDR3 amino acids: CASSPDRGLTEQYF. CDR3 coding DNA: TGTGCCAGCAGCCCGGACAGGGGGCTAACCGAGCAGTACTTC. The genes are TRBV7-8 and TRBJ2-7, with TRBD1 matching over 11 bases. The CDR3 totals 14 residues. Germline CDR1 SGHVS, CDR2 FQNEAQ. V was pared by 5 bases and J by 6 bases, with 6 bases of the junction left unmatched. Based on the CDR3 plus reference TRBV7-8 and TRBJ2-7, the full variable domain is GAGVSQSPRYKVAKRGQDVALRCDPISGHVSLFWYQQALGQGPEFLTYFQNEAQLDKSGLPSDRFFAERPEGSVSTLKIQRTQQEDSAVYLCASSPDRGLTEQYFGPGTRLTVT.

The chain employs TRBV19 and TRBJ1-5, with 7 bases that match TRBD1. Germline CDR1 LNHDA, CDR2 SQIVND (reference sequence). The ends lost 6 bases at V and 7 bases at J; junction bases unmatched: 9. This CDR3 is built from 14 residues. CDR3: CASRPTGENQPQHF. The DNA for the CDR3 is TGTGCCAGTAGGCCTACAGGGGAAAACCAGCCCCAGCATTTT.

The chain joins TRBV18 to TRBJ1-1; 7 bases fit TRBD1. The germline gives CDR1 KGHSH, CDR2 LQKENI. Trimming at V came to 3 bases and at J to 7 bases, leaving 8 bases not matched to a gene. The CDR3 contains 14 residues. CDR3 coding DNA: TGTGCCAGCTCACCGGAGGACAGGCGGGATGAAGCTTTCTTT. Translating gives CASSPEDRRDEAFF.

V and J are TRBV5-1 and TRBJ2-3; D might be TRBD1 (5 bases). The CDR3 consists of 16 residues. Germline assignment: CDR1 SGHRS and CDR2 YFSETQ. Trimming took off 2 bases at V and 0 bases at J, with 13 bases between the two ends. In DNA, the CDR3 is TGCGCCAGCAGCTTCAGCTTTTCAGGGAGCACAGATACGCAGTATTTT. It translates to CASSFSFSGSTDTQYF.

CDR3 in amino acids: CASSQTGGLRPATNEKLFF. The CDR3 DNA is TGCGCCAGCAGCCAGACAGGGGGTTTAAGACCTGCAACTAATGAAAAACTGTTTTTT. This chain connects TRBV4-1 to TRBJ1-4; 9 bases map to TRBD1. The V gene's germline CDR1 is MGHRA and CDR2 YSYEKL. The CDR3 runs to 19 residues. The V segment lost 3 bases and the J segment 0 bases; nucleotides outside the gene matches: 11.

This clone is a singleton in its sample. CDR3 in DNA: TGTGCCACCCAGCGGGAGAACTCCTACGAGCAGTACTTC. Its protein is CATQRENSYEQYF. The chain carries TRBV27 and TRBJ2-7; 8 bases fit TRBD2. The CDR3 is 13 residues long. Germline V gene sequence: CDR1 MNHEY, CDR2 SMNVEV (reference sequence). With 10 bases clipped from V and 0 bases from J, the junction kept 5 bases outside the gene matches.

CDR3 residues: CASSPQGAGGELFF. Written as DNA, the CDR3 is TGTGCCAGCAGTCCTCAGGGGGCGGGCGGGGAGCTGTTTTTT. The chain joins TRBV27 to TRBJ2-2; 8 nucleotides align to TRBD1. Losses at the gene ends were 5 bases for V and 7 bases for J; bases not matched to a gene: 6. Germline CDR1 is MNHEY and CDR2 is SMNVEV (reference sequence). CDR3 size: 14 residues.